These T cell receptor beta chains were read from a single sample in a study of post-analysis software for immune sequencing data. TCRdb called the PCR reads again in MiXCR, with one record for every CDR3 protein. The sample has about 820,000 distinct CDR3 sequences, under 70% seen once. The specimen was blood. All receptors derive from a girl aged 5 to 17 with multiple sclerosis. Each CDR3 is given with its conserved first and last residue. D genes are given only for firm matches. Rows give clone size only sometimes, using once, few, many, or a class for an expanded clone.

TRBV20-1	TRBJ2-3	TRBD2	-	TGCAGTGCTCAGACTAGCGGGATTGGAGATACGCAGTATTTT	CSAQTSGIGDTQYF
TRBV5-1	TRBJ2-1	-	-	TGCGCCAGCAGTCCCCCGACAGGTATCAAGTTCTTC	CASSPPTGIKFF
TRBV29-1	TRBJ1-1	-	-	TGCAGCGCCTCCACAGGGATGTTGGAAGCTTTCTTT	CSASTGMLEAFF
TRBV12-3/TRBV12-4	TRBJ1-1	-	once	TGTGCCAGCAGTTTTGGTTTGGGTCCGGCTTTCTTT	CASSFGLGPAFF
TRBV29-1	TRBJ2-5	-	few	TGCAGCGTTATCCCGGGGGAGACCCAGTACTTC	CSVIPGETQYF
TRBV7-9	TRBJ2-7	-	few	TGTGCCAGCAGCTTGCAAGGCCAGCGGCCTTACGAGCAGTACTTC	CASSLQGQRPYEQYF
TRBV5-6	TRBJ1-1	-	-	TGTGCCAGCAGCTATGAAGTTGGCACTGAAGCTTTCTTT	CASSYEVGTEAFF
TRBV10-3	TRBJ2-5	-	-	TGTGCCATAAGGGGTAGCCAAGAGACCCAGTACTTC	CAIRGSQETQYF
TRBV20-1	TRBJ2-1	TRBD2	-	TGCAGTGCTACTCTAGCGGGAGGATCCTACAATGAGCAGTTCTTC	CSATLAGGSYNEQFF
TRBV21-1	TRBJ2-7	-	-	TGTGCCAGCACGCGACCGGGGACTAAGTTGTACAATGAGCAGTACTTC	CASTRPGTKLYNEQYF
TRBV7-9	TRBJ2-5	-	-	TGTGCCAGCAGCTCAGCGACCCACTTCGCACAAGAGACCCAGTACTTC	CASSSATHFAQETQYF
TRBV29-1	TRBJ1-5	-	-	TGCAGTCTTTCTCTGGCCAATCAGCCCCAGCATTTT	CSLSLANQPQHF
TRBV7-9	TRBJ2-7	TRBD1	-	TGTGCCAGCAGCTACGCCCGGGACAGGGATCACGAGCAGTACTTC	CASSYARDRDHEQYF
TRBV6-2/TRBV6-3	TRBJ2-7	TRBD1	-	TGTGCCAGCAGTTCGACAGGGGGCGCCGACGAGCAGTACTTC	CASSSTGGADEQYF
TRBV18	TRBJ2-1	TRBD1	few	TGTGCCAGCTCACCCCTACCGACAGGGGGCTCCTACAATGAGCAGTTCTTC	CASSPLPTGGSYNEQFF
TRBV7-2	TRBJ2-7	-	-	TGTGCCAGCAGCTTAGCGCTAGCAAAGCCCGTCGACGAGCAGTACTTC	CASSLALAKPVDEQYF
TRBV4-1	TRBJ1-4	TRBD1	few	TGCGCCAGCAGCCTGACCGGGACAGGGGGTGAAAAACTGTTTTTT	CASSLTGTGGEKLFF